This record concerns one T cell receptor beta chain sequence. The antigen is undetermined. Central memory, naive, regulatory and stem cell-like memory CD4+ cells were sorted by CD45RO/CCR7/CD25/CD127/CD95/CD27. Expressed TCRB transcripts were sequenced after all isolated RNA was converted to cDNA. Here immunoSEQ multiplex PCR was the method, and the copy in TCRdb shows in-frame clones only, minus some. This table has approximately 360,000 clones, approximately 12% appearing once. The CDR3 is made up of 14 amino acids. Deletions cut 3 bases from V and 6 bases from J, with 15 bases between. Germline-derived CDR1 and CDR2 are LNHDA and SQIVND (reference sequence). This specimen belongs to a study of beta chain features in type 1 diabetes. Study results and limitations: A definitive answer on HLA type influencing TCRB rearrangement was not reached here. VDJ junctions from patients with type 1 diabetes contained fewer insertions and more deletions. Significant though moderate, a shortening of TCRB CDR3s appeared in all four CD4+ subsets of Type 1 diabetes patients.

The TCR originated in a young woman with type 1 diabetes. V and J are TRBV19 and TRBJ2-7; a weak D match, TRBD1 (6 bases). The sample consisted of naive CD4+ T cells from blood. The chain's CDR3 is CASSILGQIPEQYF. Here the CDR3 DNA reads TGTGCCAGTAGTATCCTCGGACAGATCCCCGAGCAGTACTTC.